This T cell receptor (beta chain) is drawn from a study of identical twins (TCRdb year 2016). The study in broad terms: The study deep-sequenced TCR alpha and beta repertoires from monozygotic twins, unrelated adults of various ages and cord blood to test whether fetal clonotypes persist. Replicate twin experiments were performed at different times using different library preparation protocols to rule out contamination. Overall study outcomes, separate from this receptor: Conclusions relied on cross-sectional statistical analysis, since the same donors could not be followed over many years. Invariant T cells such as MAIT and iNKT could partly confound zero-insertion analyses, though diverse VJ usage argued against this for most clonotypes. Compared with coincidental sharing between unrelated individuals, an excess of low generation-probability sequences was observed among out-of-frame TCR alpha sequences shared between twins. Fewer insertions were carried by abundant cord blood beta clonotypes, a similar but weaker trend appeared in young adult naive repertoires, and no such trend appeared in memory repertoires. In monozygotic twins, out-of-frame TCR alpha sharing was systematically underestimated by recombination models, although the models agreed with sharing between unrelated individuals. Excess twin sharing in beta out-of-frame sequences was weaker because fewer shared sequences lowered the signal-to-noise ratio.

The sample holds a few counts of this clonotype. The target of this receptor is not known. No qualities accompany the bases; no much larger clone lies one base away. All donors were healthy Caucasians. CDR1 and CDR2 were assigned from the germline V gene (reference sequence) as DFQATT and SNEGSKA. V loses 6 bases, J loses 0 bases, and the germline ends lie 18 bases apart. From the cysteine through the phenylalanine, the CDR3 covers 16 amino acids. The CDR3 DNA has 48 bases and is translated from base 1. The receptor library was made with 5' RACE. Instrument used: Illumina HiSeq 2000. A universal primer binding site was introduced by template switching, and a unique molecular identifier was present in the final cDNA, enabling accurate counting of TCR cDNA molecules. Specific primers in the conserved constant-segment region were used to synthesize first-strand cDNA for TCR alpha and beta chains. To control for contamination, every cDNA library was double barcoded, receiving both a SMART-Mk sample barcode and Illumina barcodes. TruSeq adapter sequences and Illumina sample barcodes were added in two successive PCR steps. The TCR alpha and beta cDNA libraries were sequenced on the Illumina HiSeq platform using custom primers. The authors' analysis ran thus. Raw reads were processed with MiGEC to extract unique molecular identifiers, and MiXCR was used to determine CDR3 positions. For each individual, recombination models were inferred using an EM algorithm with the repgenHMM and IGoR tools. Shared clonotypes were analyzed with the tcR package in R, and sharing was normalized by the product of cloneset sizes. To study raw recombination without the effects of thymic and clonal selection, out-of-frame nonproductive sequences were analyzed. The raw public reads went through TCRdb reprocessing: fastp at Q25, MiXCR clone calling, in-frame beta chains kept. Each record represents a unique CDR3 protein, reported with the most common genes and DNA among its rows. The V and J calls and clone size come from TCRdb's table, not from the authors' own analysis. Here the sample has some 1,700,000 distinct CDR3 sequences; more than 30% occur a single time. In total, the top ten clones hold around 0.3% of the sample.

Recombination linked TRBV20-1 to TRBJ2-4; tentative D gene TRBD1, with 5 bases matching. The sequence derives from a newborn girl in good health. The sequencing input was cord blood. The nucleotides read TGCAGTGCGGTATATAGGGGCTCCCTAGCCAAAAACATTCAGTACTTC. Translated, it reads CSAVYRGSLAKNIQYF.